This note documents a single TCR beta chain sequence. The sample is drawn from a study of blood T cell repertoires in COVID-19. Overall study context: Researchers got acute and convalescent COVID-19 samples from the United States, Italy and Spain.

CDR3 size: 18 residues. V was trimmed by 1 base and J by 0 bases, leaving 18 bases between them. The germline V gene has CDR1 SGHNT and CDR2 YENEEA. Assay used: immunoSEQ multiplex PCR; TCRdb lists only in-frame clones, some missing. This table holds 400,000 to 450,000 clones, about 92% found once. V is TRBV11-3 and J is TRBJ1-1; tentative D call: TRBD1 (6 bases). The sequencing input was PBMCs or T cells enriched from blood (not recorded which). This clonotype was sampled from a man aged 18-30 years who had recovered from COVID-19. CDR3 nucleotides: TGTGCCAGCAGCTTAGTTGTTGGTGCAGGGGACATGAACACTGAAGCTTTCTTT. It specifies CASSLVVGAGDMNTEAFF.